The clone carrying this T cell receptor (beta chain) occurred many times. Its specificity is not known. The authors built TCR beta libraries using iRepertoire HTBI primers and Arm-PCR of CDR3 regions. TCRdb independently ran MiXCR on the multiplex PCR reads; one entry per CDR3 protein. The data hold under 300,000 distinct CDR3 sequences, with about 19% observed a single time. The V and J ends lost 3 bases and 3 bases, in that order; junction bases with no gene match: 7. The CDR3 totals 14 residues. CDR1 is DFQATT and CDR2 is SNEGSKA in the germline V gene (reference sequence). Time point in this sample: newly diagnosed GD, antithyroid drugs for less than 3 months. Generation of the TCR library employed RNA extracted from PBMCs. The patient group derived from an endocrinology department in Xi'an, China. The source of the sample is a study of regulatory T cells in long-lasting Graves disease. The wider study: Prior antithyroid drug treatment in newly diagnosed Graves' patients lasted under 3 months. Findings of the study overall: Newly diagnosed disease favored TRBV20-1 and TRBJ2-1 over persistent disease. Persistent patients had a count of shared public clonotypes (2,741) that exceeded that of new patients (approximately 1,000).

J is TRBJ1-2 and V is TRBV20-1, with TRBD1 identical over 7 bases. This TCR was recovered from a female donor with Graves disease. Specimen: peripheral blood mononuclear cells (PBMCs), collected at new diagnosis, from a patient treated with antithyroid drugs. Here the CDR3 reads CSAREQGPYYGYTF. The CDR3 DNA reads TGCAGTGCTAGGGAACAGGGGCCCTACTATGGCTACACCTTC.